This record looks at one TCR beta chain sequence and its context. Antigen: not known. The data were taken from a study of T-cell memory formation after mild COVID-19. Study at large: TCR clusters largely stayed donor specific. Overall study findings and caveats: Cross-reactive memory appears to have joined, as suggested by some responding clones showing up in pre-infection memory. Second-wave clones that peaked on day 37 lacked confirmed SARS-CoV-2 specificity. Later expanders leaned CD4+, whereas clones that contracted between day 15 and 85 were balanced CD4/CD8.

Via MiXCR, TCRdb re-called the 5' RACE reads, giving one row per CDR3 protein. This sample has hundreds of thousands of distinct CDR3 sequences, with more than 15% found just once. Trimming took 4 bases from V and 4 from J; bases not matched to a gene: 12. The CDR3 is 16 residues long. Germline V CDR1 and CDR2: SGDLS, YYNGEE. The TCR originated in an adult woman who had mild COVID-19 (a few samples of this study predate the infection). Cell type and time point are not known. Specimen: PBMCs or a T cell subset sorted from them (not recorded which). The rearrangement uses TRBV9 and TRBJ2-3, with TRBD1 matching 7 bases. The CDR3 protein is CASSPETGIFADTQYF. The CDR3 nucleotides are TGTGCCAGCAGCCCCGAGACAGGGATTTTCGCAGATACGCAGTATTTT.